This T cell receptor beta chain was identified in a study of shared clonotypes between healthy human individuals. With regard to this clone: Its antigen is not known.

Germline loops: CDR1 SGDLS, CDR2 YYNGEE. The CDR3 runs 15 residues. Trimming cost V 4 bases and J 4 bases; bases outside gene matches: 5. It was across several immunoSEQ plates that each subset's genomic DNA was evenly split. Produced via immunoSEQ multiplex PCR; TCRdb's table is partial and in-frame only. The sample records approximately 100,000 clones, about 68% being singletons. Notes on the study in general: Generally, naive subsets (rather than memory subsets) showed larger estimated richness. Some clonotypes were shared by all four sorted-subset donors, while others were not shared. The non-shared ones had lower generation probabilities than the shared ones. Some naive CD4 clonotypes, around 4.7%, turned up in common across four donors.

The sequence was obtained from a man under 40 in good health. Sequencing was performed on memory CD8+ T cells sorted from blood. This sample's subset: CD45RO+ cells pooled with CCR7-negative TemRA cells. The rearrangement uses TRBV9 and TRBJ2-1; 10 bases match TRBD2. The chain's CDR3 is CASSLLAGGYNEQFF. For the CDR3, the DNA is TGTGCCAGCAGCCTATTAGCGGGAGGTTACAATGAGCAGTTCTTC.